These T cell receptor beta chains were read from a single sample in a study of early T cells in non-severe SARS-CoV-2 infection. MiXCR, run by TCRdb on the 5' RACE reads, gives a single entry per CDR3 protein. The sample includes approximately 50,000 distinct CDR3 sequences, roughly 11% of them seen just once. The sample was whole blood. These receptors all stem from an adult who was a healthcare worker with PCR-confirmed SARS-CoV-2 infection or an uninfected control (not recorded which). Each CDR3 is given with its conserved first and last residue. A D gene is named only where the DNA matches it firmly. Rows give clone size only sometimes, using once, few, many, or a class for an expanded clone.

d_gene	v_gene	abundance	j_gene	CDR3nt	CDR3aa
TRBD2	TRBV5-1	many	TRBJ2-1	TGCGCCAGCAGTAGGACTAGCGGGTCCAATGAGCAGTTCTTC	CASSRTSGSNEQFF
-	TRBV9	many	TRBJ1-6	TGTGCCAGCAGCGTAGTCGCAGTCCTGGGGAATTCACCCCTCCACTTT	CASSVVAVLGNSPLHF
TRBD1	TRBV29-1	-	TRBJ1-1	TGCAGCGTGCAAAGGGACAGGGTAGGCACTGAAGCTTTCTTT	CSVQRDRVGTEAFF
TRBD2	TRBV5-4	many	TRBJ2-3	TGTGCCAGCAGCGCTGCGCGGGGGATTAGCACAGATACGCAGTATTTT	CASSAARGISTDTQYF
TRBD2	TRBV4-3	few	TRBJ2-3	TGCGCCAGCAGCCAAGATTTAAGCGGGAGGGCCGGGGCAGATACGCAGTATTTT	CASSQDLSGRAGADTQYF
-	TRBV10-2	many	TRBJ1-2	TGCGCCACCCTGGGACACCTTAACTATGGCTACACCTTC	CATLGHLNYGYTF
-	TRBV6-2/TRBV6-3	-	TRBJ2-3	TGTGCCAGCAGTCTCCGGAGGGTAGATACGCAGTATTTT	CASSLRRVDTQYF
-	TRBV25-1	-	TRBJ2-3	TGTGCCAGCAGTGAATATAGGGGGTCTGATACGCAGTATTTT	CASSEYRGSDTQYF
-	TRBV5-1	many	TRBJ1-6	TGCGCCAGCAGCTTGTTGCTGGGGGACAATTCACCCCTCCACTTT	CASSLLLGDNSPLHF
-	TRBV24-1	-	TRBJ2-7	TGTGCCACCAGTCCCCAGGGTAGTTCCTACGAGCAGTACTTC	CATSPQGSSYEQYF
-	TRBV6-2/TRBV6-3	-	TRBJ2-3	TGTGCCAGCAGTTACTCGTTTTCTACCACAGATACGCAGTATTTT	CASSYSFSTTDTQYF